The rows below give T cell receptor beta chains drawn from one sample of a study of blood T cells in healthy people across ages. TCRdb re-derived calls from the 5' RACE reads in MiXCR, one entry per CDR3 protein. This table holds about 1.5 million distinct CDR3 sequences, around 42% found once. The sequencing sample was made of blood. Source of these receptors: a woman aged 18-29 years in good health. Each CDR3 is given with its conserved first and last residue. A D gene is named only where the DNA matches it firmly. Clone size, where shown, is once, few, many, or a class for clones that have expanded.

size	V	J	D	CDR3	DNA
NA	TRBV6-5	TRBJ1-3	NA	CASSYRSDTLSSGNTIYF	TGTGCCAGCAGTTACCGGTCGGACACGTTGAGCTCTGGAAACACCATATATTTT
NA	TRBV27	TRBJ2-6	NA	CAGSFNSNTGANVLTF	TGTGCCGGCAGTTTTAACAGCAACACTGGGGCCAACGTCCTGACTTTC
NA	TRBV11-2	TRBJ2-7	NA	CASSLINYEKYF	TGTGCCAGCAGCCTTATAAACTACGAGAAGTACTTC
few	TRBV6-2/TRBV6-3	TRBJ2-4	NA	CASSDPGATLGNIQYF	TGTGCCAGCAGTGACCCGGGGGCGACCCTAGGAAACATTCAGTACTTC
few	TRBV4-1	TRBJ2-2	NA	CASSQHTGELFF	TGCGCCAGCAGCCAACACACCGGGGAGCTGTTTTTT
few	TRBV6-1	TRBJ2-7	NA	CASSERTSSGEQYF	TGTGCCAGCAGTGAACGCACCAGTTCTGGGGAGCAGTACTTC
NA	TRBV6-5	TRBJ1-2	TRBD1	CASSSIDRGRTYGYTF	TGTGCCAGCAGTTCGATAGACAGGGGGCGCACCTATGGCTACACCTTC
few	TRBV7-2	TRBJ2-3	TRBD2	CASSLSSGGANTDTQYF	TGTGCCAGCAGCTTGAGTTCGGGGGGGGCTAACACAGATACGCAGTATTTT
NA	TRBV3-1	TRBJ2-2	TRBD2	CASSQNRGGVISGELFF	TGTGCCAGCAGCCAAAACCGGGGAGGGGTGATCTCCGGGGAGCTGTTTTTT
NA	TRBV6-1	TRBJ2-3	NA	CASRHTGFRDTQYF	TGTGCCAGCAGACATACAGGGTTCAGAGATACGCAGTATTTT
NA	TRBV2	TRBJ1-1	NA	CASSVGWLVMNTEAFF	TGTGCCAGCAGTGTCGGCTGGCTCGTAATGAACACTGAAGCTTTCTTT
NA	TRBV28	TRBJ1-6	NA	CASILSGWGPGSYNSPLHF	TGTGCCAGCATATTGTCGGGTTGGGGGCCTGGCTCCTATAATTCACCCCTCCACTTT
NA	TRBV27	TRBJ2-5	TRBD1	CASAITGQQETQYF	TGTGCCAGCGCCATAACGGGACAGCAAGAGACCCAGTACTTC
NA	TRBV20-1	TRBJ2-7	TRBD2	CSAPGTSRGEQYF	TGCAGTGCTCCTGGGACTAGCCGAGGCGAGCAGTACTTC
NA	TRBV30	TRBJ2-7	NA	CAWSPSGQTRSYEQYF	TGTGCCTGGAGTCCCTCCGGACAGACTCGCTCCTACGAGCAGTACTTC
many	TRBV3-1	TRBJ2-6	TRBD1	CASTIGTASSGANVLTF	TGTGCCAGCACTATTGGGACAGCGAGCTCTGGGGCCAACGTCCTGACTTTC
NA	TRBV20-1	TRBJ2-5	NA	CSSSGPQETQYF	TGCAGTTCGTCCGGGCCCCAAGAGACCCAGTACTTC
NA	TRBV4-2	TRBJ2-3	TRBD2	CASSQNPAGVTSTDTQYF	TGTGCCAGCAGCCAAAATCCAGCGGGAGTTACTAGCACAGATACGCAGTATTTT
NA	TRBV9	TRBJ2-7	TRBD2	CASSPTVAGDIGKQYF	TGTGCCAGCAGCCCTACCGTAGCGGGGGATATCGGGAAGCAGTACTTC
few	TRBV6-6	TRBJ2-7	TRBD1	CASSYVGQGDDEQYF	TGTGCCAGCAGTTACGTCGGACAGGGGGACGACGAGCAGTACTTC
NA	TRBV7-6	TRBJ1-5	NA	CASSLQPQGISNQPQHF	TGTGCCAGCAGCTTACAACCGCAGGGAATTAGCAATCAGCCCCAGCATTTT
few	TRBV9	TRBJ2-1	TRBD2	CASSPNLAGGYNEQFF	TGTGCCAGCAGTCCCAATCTAGCGGGGGGGTACAATGAGCAGTTCTTC
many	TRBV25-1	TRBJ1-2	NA	CASFTGEGYGYTF	TGTGCCAGCTTCACCGGGGAGGGGTATGGCTACACCTTC
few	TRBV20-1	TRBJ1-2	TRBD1	CSARDWRVQGEDGYTF	TGCAGTGCTAGAGATTGGAGGGTACAGGGGGAGGATGGCTACACCTTC
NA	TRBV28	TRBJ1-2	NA	CASRPPGDGYTF	TGTGCCAGCAGGCCTCCTGGAGATGGCTACACCTTC
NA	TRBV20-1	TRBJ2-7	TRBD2	CSAWTSGRDEQYF	TGCAGTGCTTGGACTAGCGGGAGAGACGAGCAGTACTTC
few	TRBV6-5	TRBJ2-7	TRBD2	CASSYSNPFGGRGYEQYF	TGTGCCAGCAGTTACTCGAATCCTTTTGGCGGGAGAGGCTACGAGCAGTACTTC
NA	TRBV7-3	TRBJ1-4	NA	CASSLSPAEKLFF	TGTGCCAGCAGCTTAAGTCCCGCTGAAAAACTGTTTTTT
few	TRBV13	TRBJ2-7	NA	CASSLGSYPEQYF	TGTGCCAGCAGCTTAGGCTCTTATCCCGAGCAGTACTTC
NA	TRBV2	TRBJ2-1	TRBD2	CASRAGLLDNEQFF	TGTGCCAGCAGAGCGGGACTGTTAGACAATGAGCAGTTCTTC
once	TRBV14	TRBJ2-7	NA	CASSQAIYNEQYF	TGTGCCAGCAGCCAAGCCATTTACAATGAGCAGTACTTC
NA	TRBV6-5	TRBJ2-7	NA	CASSYRDRAIERYEQYF	TGTGCCAGCAGTTACAGGGACCGAGCCATCGAACGCTACGAGCAGTACTTC
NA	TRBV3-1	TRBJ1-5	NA	CASSPTRGSNQPQHF	TGTGCCAGCAGCCCGACCCGGGGTAGCAATCAGCCCCAGCATTTT
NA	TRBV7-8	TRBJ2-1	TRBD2	CASSGSGDRSNEQFF	TGTGCCAGCAGCGGTAGCGGGGACCGGAGCAATGAGCAGTTCTTC
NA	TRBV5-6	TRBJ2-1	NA	CASSRRGTRIRDNEQFF	TGTGCCAGCAGCCGACGGGGAACGAGAATAAGAGACAATGAGCAGTTCTTC
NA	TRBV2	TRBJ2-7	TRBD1	CAYGTAKYEQYF	TGTGCCTACGGGACAGCCAAATACGAGCAGTACTTC
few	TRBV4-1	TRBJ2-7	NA	CASSQTPYRREQVHEQYF	TGCGCCAGCAGCCAGACCCCTTATAGGAGGGAACAGGTCCACGAGCAGTACTTC
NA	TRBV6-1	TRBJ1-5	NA	CASSENLWDTNQPQHF	TGTGCCAGCAGTGAAAATCTTTGGGACACCAATCAGCCCCAGCATTTT
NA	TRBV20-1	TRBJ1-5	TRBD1	CSADDRDGNQPQHF	TGCAGTGCTGACGACAGGGACGGCAATCAGCCCCAGCATTTT
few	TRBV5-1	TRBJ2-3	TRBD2	CASRQLLAGPTDTQYF	TGCGCCAGCAGACAATTACTAGCGGGACCTACAGATACGCAGTATTTT
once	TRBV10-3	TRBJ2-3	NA	CATTDQDSSDTQYF	TGTGCCACTACCGACCAGGATAGCTCAGATACGCAGTATTTT
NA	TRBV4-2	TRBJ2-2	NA	CASSQDPKSGELFF	TGTGCCAGCAGCCAAGACCCCAAATCCGGGGAGCTGTTTTTT
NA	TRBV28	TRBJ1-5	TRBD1	CASTQTGAALQPQHF	TGTGCCAGCACCCAGACAGGGGCCGCTTTACAGCCCCAGCATTTT
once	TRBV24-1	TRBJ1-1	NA	CATSGRYQTEAFF	TGTGCCACCAGTGGCCGATACCAAACTGAAGCTTTCTTT
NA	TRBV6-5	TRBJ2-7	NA	CASSMGRVSYEQYF	TGTGCCAGCAGTATGGGACGGGTGTCCTACGAGCAGTACTTC
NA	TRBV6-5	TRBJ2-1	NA	CASSNRDSRSNEQFF	TGTGCCAGCAGCAATCGGGACTCCCGAAGCAATGAGCAGTTCTTC
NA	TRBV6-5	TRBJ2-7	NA	CASSYSGQIYEQYF	TGTGCCAGCAGTTACTCTGGACAGATTTACGAGCAGTACTTC
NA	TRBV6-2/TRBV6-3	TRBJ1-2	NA	CASSYTGIVYYGYTF	TGTGCCAGCAGTTACACGGGGATCGTCTACTATGGCTACACCTTC
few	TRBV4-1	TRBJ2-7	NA	CASSQRVTGYEQYF	TGCGCCAGCAGCCAAAGAGTAACGGGGTACGAGCAGTACTTC
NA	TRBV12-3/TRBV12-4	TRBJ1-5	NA	CASRRDTAISSNQPQHF	TGTGCCAGCAGGCGGGACACCGCTATTAGTAGCAATCAGCCCCAGCATTTT
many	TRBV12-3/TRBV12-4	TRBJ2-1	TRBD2	CASSSGVSYNEQFF	TGTGCCAGCAGTAGCGGGGTTTCTTACAATGAGCAGTTCTTC
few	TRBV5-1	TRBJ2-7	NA	CASSFPLGDEQYF	TGCGCCAGCAGCTTTCCTCTGGGCGACGAGCAGTACTTC
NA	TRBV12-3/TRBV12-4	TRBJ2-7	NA	CASSPSAAWEQYF	TGTGCCAGCAGTCCCTCGGCAGCCTGGGAGCAGTACTTC
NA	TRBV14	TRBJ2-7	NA	CASSQMFRAPYEQYF	TGTGCCAGCAGCCAAATGTTCCGGGCCCCCTACGAGCAGTACTTC
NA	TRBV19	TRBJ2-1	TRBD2	CASSGRPGTSGRATEQFF	TGTGCTAGTAGTGGAAGACCCGGGACTAGCGGGAGGGCCACTGAGCAGTTCTTC